This is a list of T cell receptor beta chains from one sample in a study of T cell responses to AZD1222 COVID-19 vaccine. Sequencing was performed with immunoSEQ multiplex PCR; in TCRdb, only in-frame clones are kept and a portion is missing. The table records about 150,000 clones, over 90% of them present only once. The sequencing here drew on peripheral blood, taken on day 0 of AZD1222 vaccination. The receptors come from an adult in good health. Both conserved end residues are part of each CDR3. Fields, in order: J gene, clone size, V gene, D gene, CDR3 DNA, CDR3 protein. A D gene is named only where the DNA matches it firmly. The listing skips clone size in some rows; elsewhere it reads once, few, many or a size class.

J: TRBJ1-4
size: -
V: TRBV29-1
D: TRBD1
DNA: TGCAGCGTTCTAGGGGGCAGTGAAAAACTGTTTTTT
CDR3: CSVLGGSEKLFF

J: TRBJ2-3
size: -
V: TRBV6-2/TRBV6-3
D: -
DNA: TGTGCCAGCAGTTGGGCTGGAGATACGCAGTATTTT
CDR3: CASSWAGDTQYF

J: TRBJ1-2
size: -
V: TRBV30
D: -
DNA: TGTGCCTGGAGTCCCTTGGGCGGGAACTATGGCTACACCTTC
CDR3: CAWSPLGGNYGYTF

J: TRBJ2-5
size: -
V: TRBV20-1
D: -
DNA: TGCAGTAGGGCTCGGGGGGAGACCCAGTACTTC
CDR3: CSRARGETQYF

J: TRBJ2-1
size: -
V: TRBV27
D: TRBD2
DNA: TGTGCCAGCGCGTCCCGACTAGCGGGGGTCAATGAGCAGTTCTTC
CDR3: CASASRLAGVNEQFF

J: TRBJ2-1
size: -
V: TRBV18
D: -
DNA: TGTGCCAGCTCACTGGAGAGTGGGGAGCAGTTCTTC
CDR3: CASSLESGEQFF

J: TRBJ2-3
size: -
V: TRBV4-1
D: TRBD2
DNA: TGCGCCAGCAGCCATCCCCGACTAGCGGGGGGGGATACGCAGTATTTT
CDR3: CASSHPRLAGGDTQYF

J: TRBJ1-1
size: -
V: TRBV7-3
D: -
DNA: TGTGCCAGCAGCTTGGGCACAGGGTGGGACACTGAAGCTTTCTTT
CDR3: CASSLGTGWDTEAFF

J: TRBJ1-2
size: -
V: TRBV27
D: TRBD1
DNA: TGTGCCAGCAGTCCCCGGACAGGGGAACTTAACTATGGCTACACCTTC
CDR3: CASSPRTGELNYGYTF

J: TRBJ1-2
size: -
V: TRBV18
D: -
DNA: TGTGCCAGCTCCCCAGTAGGGATAGCCCAGAACTATGGCTACACCTTC
CDR3: CASSPVGIAQNYGYTF

J: TRBJ1-2
size: -
V: TRBV6-5
D: -
DNA: TGTGCCAGCAGAGCTCTAGGGTATGGCTACACCTTC
CDR3: CASRALGYGYTF

J: TRBJ2-5
size: once
V: TRBV10-2
D: TRBD1
DNA: TGCGCCAGCAAGGGACAGCCCCAAGAGACCCAGTACTTC
CDR3: CASKGQPQETQYF

J: TRBJ1-5
size: once
V: TRBV7-2
D: -
DNA: TGTGCCAGCAGCCTGGGACCGACCAATCAGCCCCAGCATTTT
CDR3: CASSLGPTNQPQHF

J: TRBJ1-6
size: -
V: TRBV6-5
D: -
DNA: TGTGCCAGCAGCGCTTCTACAGGAGCAATCCACTTT
CDR3: CASSASTGAIHF

J: TRBJ1-2
size: -
V: TRBV5-8
D: TRBD1
DNA: TGTGCCAGCAGCTTCGGGACAGGGCGAGACTATGGCTACACCTTC
CDR3: CASSFGTGRDYGYTF

J: TRBJ1-2
size: -
V: TRBV4-2
D: -
DNA: TGTGCCAGCAGCCAAGATCGAGAGCCAGACTATGGCTACACCTTC
CDR3: CASSQDREPDYGYTF

J: TRBJ1-2
size: -
V: TRBV18
D: TRBD1
DNA: TGTGCCAGCTCACCGGGACAGGGTGAGGGAGGCTACACCTTC
CDR3: CASSPGQGEGGYTF